This is a list of T cell receptor beta chains from one sample in a study of blood T cell repertoires in COVID-19. Clones were sequenced by immunoSEQ multiplex PCR, and TCRdb holds only the in-frame ones, with some missing. The table shows approximately 230,000 clones, with 70% to 90% occurring only once. Input material: peripheral blood. The receptor source for this set is a young man who had recovered from COVID-19. Both conserved end residues are part of each CDR3. Fields, in order: V gene, CDR3 protein.

V: TRBV12-3/TRBV12-4
CDR3: CASTPRGRDEQYF

V: TRBV9
CDR3: CASSLRGGQSYNEQFF

V: TRBV2
CDR3: CASIPPGGDEQFF

V: TRBV2
CDR3: CASSELSWNTGELFF

V: TRBV14
CDR3: CASREGDTISNQPQHF

V: TRBV21-1
CDR3: CASSVPPPHPGWLRDEQYF

V: TRBV29-1
CDR3: CSVEDRETQYF

V: TRBV20-1
CDR3: CSASIRTSRGFTQYF

V: TRBV7-2
CDR3: CASSLQGTEPSPLHF

V: TRBV5-7
CDR3: CASSLALGTEHQPQHF

V: TRBV12-3/TRBV12-4
CDR3: CASSWMEGQPQHF

V: TRBV19
CDR3: CASSTRTGSYEQYF

V: TRBV5-1
CDR3: CASSSLFSDEQYF

V: TRBV9
CDR3: CASSVQGAGNTIYF

V: TRBV5-1
CDR3: CASSLGTEQYF

V: TRBV6-5
CDR3: CASMRAFRSGNTIYF

V: TRBV24-1
CDR3: CATSDLGGPGETQYF

V: TRBV11-2
CDR3: CASSLGGRGSNQPQHF

V: TRBV6-5
CDR3: CASGTGFGANVLTF

V: TRBV7-9
CDR3: CASSRTELNTEAFF